This TCR beta chain was observed in a study of yellow fever vaccine responses in identical twins. This CDR3 has 11 amino acids. V gave up 2 bases and J gave up 5 bases, with 3 bases separating them. Germline CDR1 reads MNHEY; CDR2 reads SVGEGT. TCRdb redid the calling of the RT-PCR reads with MiXCR, one entry per CDR3 protein. This table holds under 9,000 distinct CDR3 sequences, over 80% found once. This clonotype was picked up one time. This clonotype was obtained from a woman under 30 who received the yellow fever vaccine. V gene TRBV6-2 or TRBV6-3 combines with J gene TRBJ2-5; D unclear. Sequencing used T cells from blood (PBMCs), unsorted or a sorted subset (not recorded which), obtained before or after yellow fever vaccination (not recorded which). CDR3 DNA: TGTGCCAGCAGTTACGGTGAGACCCAGTACTTC. Protein product: CASSYGETQYF.